This TCR beta chain was sequenced for a study of technical replicates of blood from a handful of donors (dated by TCRdb to about 2017). Concerning this clone: Its antigen target is currently unknown. No much larger clonotype is one base removed from it; base qualities were not supplied.

V gives up 4 bases and J gives up 1 base, and the segment between their germline ends measures 7 bases. CDR1 and CDR2 are read off the germline V gene as SGDLS and YYNGEE. The CDR3 runs 13 amino acids, cysteine and phenylalanine included. CDR3 DNA only is kept here, 39 bases in frame from base 1. Libraries were prepared through the immunoSEQ multiplex PCR assay. TCRdb re-hosts the immuneACCESS table, in-frame sequences only. Its copies lack some clones; in the studies checked, an unresolved V gene accounts for under half of them, and the cause for the rest is not known. The sample table contains about 83,000 clones; only one count was recorded for 94% of them. Roughly 0.24% of the sample belongs to the ten largest clones.

The sequencing input was T cells isolated from PBMCs. This chain joins TRBV9 to TRBJ2-3; tentative D gene TRBD2, with 6 bases matching. The sequence came from a human donor in good health. Here is the DNA: TGTGCCAGCAGCACGGGGGGCACAGATACGCAGTATTTT. Its product reads: CASSTGGTDTQYF.